The TCR beta chain described here comes from a study of naive and memory T cell subsets. General study findings and limits: In CD4 and CD8 cells, diversity dropped from naive through EMRA. Over 85% of naive TCR sequences appeared only once, unlike memory subsets. A few larger clonotypes appeared in naive repertoires, especially CD8, possibly memory cells re-expressing CD45RA.

Concerning this clonotype itself: Its specificity is not known. One junction end does not reproduce the germline sequence, and a read error may be involved.

CDR1 ENHRY and CDR2 SYGVKD come from the germline V gene. The CDR3 is 15 amino acids. Four subsets defined by CD45RA and CD27 were sorted after CD3, CD4, CD8 and live/dead staining. Two oligonucleotides, mixed equimolar, formed the beta constant-region primer covering TRBC1 and TRBC2. Nested alpha and beta constant-region primers with the SP2 primer drove four PCR rounds on ligated cDNA. Each CDR3 protein gets one entry after TCRdb re-called the UMI-ligation and nested PCR reads with MiXCR. The table includes tens of thousands of distinct CDR3 sequences, approximately 10% detected once. This clonotype was obtained from a human donor in good health. The specimen was naive CD4+ T cells from blood. The chain recombines TRBV10-3 with TRBJ2-3; weak D call: TRBD1 (6 bases). CDR3: CAISERDNLDDRQYF. The CDR3 coding sequence is TGTGCCATCAGTGAAAGGGACAACCTGGATGATAGGCAGTATTTT.